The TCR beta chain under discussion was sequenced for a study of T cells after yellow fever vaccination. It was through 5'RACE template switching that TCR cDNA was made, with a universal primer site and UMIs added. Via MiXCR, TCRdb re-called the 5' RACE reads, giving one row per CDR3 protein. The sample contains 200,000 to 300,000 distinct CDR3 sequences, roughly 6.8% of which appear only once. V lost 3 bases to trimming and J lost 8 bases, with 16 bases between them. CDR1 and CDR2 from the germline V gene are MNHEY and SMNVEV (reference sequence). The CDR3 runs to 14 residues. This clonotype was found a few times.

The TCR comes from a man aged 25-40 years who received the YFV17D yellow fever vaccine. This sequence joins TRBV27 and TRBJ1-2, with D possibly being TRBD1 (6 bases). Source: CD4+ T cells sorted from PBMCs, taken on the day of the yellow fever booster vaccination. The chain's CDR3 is CASSFFDRSGGYTF. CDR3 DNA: TGTGCCAGCAGTTTCTTTGACAGGTCGGGAGGCTACACCTTC.